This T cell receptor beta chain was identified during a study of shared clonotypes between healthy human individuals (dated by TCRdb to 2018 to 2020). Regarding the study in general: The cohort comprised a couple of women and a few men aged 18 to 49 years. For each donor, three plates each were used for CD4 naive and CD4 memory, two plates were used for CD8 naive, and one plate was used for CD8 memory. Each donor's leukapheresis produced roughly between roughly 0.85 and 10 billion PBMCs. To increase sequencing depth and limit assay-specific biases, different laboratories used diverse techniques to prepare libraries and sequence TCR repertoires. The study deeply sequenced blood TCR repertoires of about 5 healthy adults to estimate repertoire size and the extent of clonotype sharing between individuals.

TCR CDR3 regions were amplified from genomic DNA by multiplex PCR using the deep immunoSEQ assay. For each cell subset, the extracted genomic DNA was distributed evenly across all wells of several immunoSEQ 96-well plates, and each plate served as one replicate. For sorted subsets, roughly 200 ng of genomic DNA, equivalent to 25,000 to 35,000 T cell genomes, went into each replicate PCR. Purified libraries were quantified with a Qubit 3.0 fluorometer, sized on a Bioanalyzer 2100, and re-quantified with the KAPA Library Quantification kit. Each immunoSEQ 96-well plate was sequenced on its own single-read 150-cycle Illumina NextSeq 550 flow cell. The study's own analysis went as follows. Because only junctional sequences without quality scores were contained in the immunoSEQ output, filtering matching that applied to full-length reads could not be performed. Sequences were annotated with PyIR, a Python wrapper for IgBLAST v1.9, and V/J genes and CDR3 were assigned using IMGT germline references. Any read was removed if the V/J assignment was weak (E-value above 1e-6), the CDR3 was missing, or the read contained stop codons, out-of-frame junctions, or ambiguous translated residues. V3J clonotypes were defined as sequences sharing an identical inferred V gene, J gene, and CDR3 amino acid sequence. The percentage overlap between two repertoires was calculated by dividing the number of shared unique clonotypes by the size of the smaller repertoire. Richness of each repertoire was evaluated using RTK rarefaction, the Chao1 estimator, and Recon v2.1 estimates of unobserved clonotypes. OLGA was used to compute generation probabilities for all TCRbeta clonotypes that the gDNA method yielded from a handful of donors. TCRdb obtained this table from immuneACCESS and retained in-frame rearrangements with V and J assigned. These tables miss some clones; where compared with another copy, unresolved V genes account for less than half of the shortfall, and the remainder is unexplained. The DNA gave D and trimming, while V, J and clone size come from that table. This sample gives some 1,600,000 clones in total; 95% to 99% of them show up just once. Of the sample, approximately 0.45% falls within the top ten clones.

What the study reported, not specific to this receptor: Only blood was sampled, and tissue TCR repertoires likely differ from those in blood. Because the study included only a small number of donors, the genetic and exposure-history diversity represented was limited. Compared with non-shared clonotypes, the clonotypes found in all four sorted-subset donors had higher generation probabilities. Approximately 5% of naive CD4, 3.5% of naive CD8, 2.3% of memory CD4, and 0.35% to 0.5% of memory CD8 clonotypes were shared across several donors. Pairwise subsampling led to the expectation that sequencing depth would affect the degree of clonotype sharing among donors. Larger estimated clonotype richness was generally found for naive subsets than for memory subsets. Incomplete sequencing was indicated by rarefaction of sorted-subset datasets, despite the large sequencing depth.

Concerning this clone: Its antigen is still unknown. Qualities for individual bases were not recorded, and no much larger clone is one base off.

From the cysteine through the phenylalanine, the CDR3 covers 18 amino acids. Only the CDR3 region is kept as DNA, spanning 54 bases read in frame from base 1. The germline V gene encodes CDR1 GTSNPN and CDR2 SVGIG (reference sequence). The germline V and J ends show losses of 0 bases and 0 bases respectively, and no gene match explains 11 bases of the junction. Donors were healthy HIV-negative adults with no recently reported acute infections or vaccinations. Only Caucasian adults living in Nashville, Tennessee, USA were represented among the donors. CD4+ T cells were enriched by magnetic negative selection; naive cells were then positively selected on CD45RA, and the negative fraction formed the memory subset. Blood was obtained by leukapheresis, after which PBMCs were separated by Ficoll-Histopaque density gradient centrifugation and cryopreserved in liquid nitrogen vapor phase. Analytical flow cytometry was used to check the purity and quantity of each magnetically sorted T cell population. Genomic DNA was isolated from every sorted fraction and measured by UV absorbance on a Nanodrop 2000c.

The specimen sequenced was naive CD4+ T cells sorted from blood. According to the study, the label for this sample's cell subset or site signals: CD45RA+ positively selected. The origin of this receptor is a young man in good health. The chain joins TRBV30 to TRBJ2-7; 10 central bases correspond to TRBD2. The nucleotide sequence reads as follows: TGTGCCTGGAGTGTAGCCCTAGCGGGAGTAGGTGGCTCCTACGAGCAGTACTTC. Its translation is CAWSVALAGVGGSYEQYF.